These T cell receptor beta chains were read from a single sample in a study of OX40 agonist ivuxolimab in advanced cancers. Data came from immunoSEQ multiplex PCR; TCRdb stores just in-frame clones and leaves some out. This sample has roughly 42,000 clones; about nine tenths occur once, and the top ten carry under 30%. Sequenced material: CD4+ or CD8+ T cells sorted from blood, taken in a trial of the OX40 agonist ivuxolimab. The receptors originated from an adult with an advanced solid tumor such as melanoma, head and neck, liver or kidney cancer. The CDR3 runs from the conserved cysteine through the conserved F or W. Fields, in order: V gene, clone size, J gene, D gene, CDR3 length, CDR3 protein, CDR3 DNA. A D gene is named only where the DNA matches it firmly. A clone size is listed for some rows: how often the clone was seen (once, few, many), or a class if it is expanded.

>TRBV13|NA|TRBJ2-7|NA|14
CASSLVGQSYEQYF
TGTGCCAGCAGCTTAGTCGGACAGTCCTACGAGCAGTACTTC
>TRBV5-1|NA|TRBJ2-2|TRBD1|14
CASTQGVSTGELFF
TGCGCCAGCACCCAGGGGGTCAGCACCGGGGAGCTGTTTTTT
>TRBV19|medium-sized|TRBJ2-3|NA|10
CASESDTQYF
TGTGCCAGCGAATCAGATACGCAGTATTTT
>TRBV4-3|NA|TRBJ1-2|NA|14
CASSQGTFNYGYTF
TGCGCCAGCAGCCAAGGCACTTTTAACTATGGCTACACCTTC
>TRBV5-1|NA|TRBJ1-2|NA|14
CASSLEWQRDGYTF
TGCGCCAGCAGCTTGGAGTGGCAGCGAGATGGCTACACCTTC
>TRBV11-1|NA|TRBJ2-1|NA|14
CASSGRLGINEQFF
TGTGCCAGCTCAGGACGGCTCGGAATCAATGAGCAGTTCTTC
>TRBV7-8|NA|TRBJ1-3|TRBD1|16
CASSRRQGESGNTIYF
TGTGCCAGCAGCAGACGCCAGGGGGAAAGTGGAAACACCATATATTTT
>TRBV27|NA|TRBJ2-7|NA|13
CASSLSMDYEQYF
TGTGCCAGCAGTTTATCCATGGACTACGAGCAGTACTTC
>TRBV6-5|NA|TRBJ2-1|NA|14
CASSYGAGHNEQFF
TGTGCCAGCAGTTATGGCGCGGGGCACAATGAGCAGTTCTTC
>TRBV7-9|NA|TRBJ2-4|TRBD1|17
CASSSPLGQGTKNIQYF
TGTGCCAGCAGCTCCCCATTAGGACAGGGAACCAAAAACATTCAGTACTTC
>TRBV7-9|NA|TRBJ2-1|TRBD2|15
CASSLGTSGNNEQFF
TGTGCCAGCAGCCTCGGGACTAGCGGGAACAATGAGCAGTTCTTC
>TRBV2|NA|TRBJ1-1|NA|12
CANSEGGTEAFF
TGTGCCAACTCCGAGGGAGGCACTGAAGCTTTCTTT
>TRBV15|NA|TRBJ2-1|NA|16
CATSTVPGESYNEQFF
TGTGCCACCAGCACCGTCCCGGGGGAATCTTACAATGAGCAGTTCTTC
>TRBV18|medium-sized|TRBJ1-2|NA|13
CASSPTPNYGYTF
TGTGCCAGCTCACCCACCCCCAACTATGGCTACACCTTC
>TRBV4-3|NA|TRBJ2-7|NA|13
CASSQGAGYEQYF
TGCGCCAGCAGTCAAGGGGCTGGGTACGAGCAGTACTTC
>TRBV27|NA|TRBJ2-2|TRBD2|16
CASRQLAGAHTGELFF
TGTGCCAGCAGACAACTAGCGGGAGCTCACACCGGGGAGCTGTTTTTT
>TRBV7-9|NA|TRBJ2-5|TRBD2|16
CASSLAASGRQETQYF
TGTGCCAGCAGCTTAGCGGCTAGCGGGAGGCAAGAGACCCAGTACTTC
>TRBV2|NA|TRBJ1-1|NA|15
CASSEEGEGNTEASF
TGTGCCAGCAGTGAAGAGGGGGAAGGTAACACTGAAGCTTCCTTT
>TRBV5-6|NA|TRBJ2-5|NA|14
CASSLETVQETQYF
TGTGCCAGCAGCTTGGAGACGGTACAAGAGACCCAGTACTTC
>TRBV9|NA|TRBJ2-1|NA|12
CASSGFLNEQFF
TGTGCCAGCAGCGGTTTTTTGAATGAGCAGTTCTTC
>TRBV7-8|NA|TRBJ2-5|NA|15
CASSLVRGRVETQYF
TGTGCCAGCAGCTTAGTACGGGGGCGAGTGGAGACCCAGTACTTC
>TRBV9|NA|TRBJ2-3|TRBD2|16
CASSVSGSPYTDTQYF
TGTGCCAGCAGCGTTAGCGGGAGTCCTTACACAGATACGCAGTATTTT
>TRBV9|NA|TRBJ2-7|TRBD1|13
CASSLGGRDEQYF
TGTGCCAGCAGCCTAGGGGGCAGGGACGAGCAGTACTTC
>TRBV10-2|NA|TRBJ2-1|NA|15
CASSESGLPYNEQFF
TGCGCCAGCAGTGAATCCGGACTACCCTACAATGAGCAGTTCTTC
>TRBV5-1|NA|TRBJ2-1|TRBD2|24
CASSLWETETLGLAPEASYNEQFF
TGCGCCAGCAGCTTGTGGGAGACCGAAACCCTGGGACTAGCCCCAGAAGCCTCCTACAATGAGCAGTTCTTC
>TRBV19|NA|TRBJ1-2|NA|12
CASGREDYGYTF
TGTGCCAGTGGCAGGGAAGACTATGGCTACACCTTC
>TRBV7-9|NA|TRBJ2-2|NA|15
CASSSGVKDTGELFF
TGTGCCAGCAGCTCGGGGGTAAAAGACACCGGGGAGCTGTTTTTT
>TRBV10-3|NA|TRBJ2-1|NA|15
CAISERAEPYNEQFF
TGTGCCATCAGTGAGAGGGCAGAGCCCTACAATGAGCAGTTCTTC
>TRBV27|NA|TRBJ1-1|NA|14
CASSFKETSTEAFF
TGTGCCAGCAGTTTTAAGGAAACGAGCACTGAAGCTTTCTTT
>TRBV5-6|NA|TRBJ2-1|NA|14
CASSLPSPGNEQFF
TGTGCCAGCAGCTTACCCAGCCCCGGTAATGAGCAGTTCTTC
>TRBV7-3|NA|TRBJ2-5|TRBD2|12
CASGEGGETQYF
TGTGCCAGCGGGGAGGGCGGCGAGACCCAGTACTTC
>TRBV6-5|NA|TRBJ2-7|NA|11
CASSSFYEQYF
TGTGCCAGCAGTTCCTTCTACGAGCAGTACTTC
>TRBV28|NA|TRBJ2-7|NA|15
CASSPGRASNYEQYF
TGTGCCAGCAGTCCTGGCAGGGCCTCTAACTACGAGCAGTACTTC
>TRBV10-2|NA|TRBJ2-5|TRBD1|14
CASTLTGVTETQYF
TGCGCCAGCACCCTGACAGGGGTGACGGAGACCCAGTACTTC
>TRBV27|NA|TRBJ1-5|NA|15
CASSLEPYSNQPQHF
TGTGCCAGCAGTTTAGAGCCGTATAGCAATCAGCCCCAGCATTTT
>TRBV9|NA|TRBJ2-7|TRBD1|16
CASSSEQGHFGYEQYF
TGTGCCAGCAGCAGCGAACAGGGGCACTTTGGTTACGAGCAGTACTTC
>TRBV4-3|NA|TRBJ2-7|NA|13
CASSQERWHGQYF
TGCGCCAGCAGCCAAGAGCGGTGGCACGGGCAGTACTTC